Each of the 10 T cell receptor beta chains below was sequenced from the same sample in a study of blood T cell repertoires in COVID-19. The method was immunoSEQ multiplex PCR; TCRdb's version includes in-frame clones alone and lacks a portion of them. Among some 210,000 clones listed, 92% were seen once. The source material was peripheral blood. The receptors shown here come from a man aged 25-45 years with acute or convalescent COVID-19.

J is TRBJ1-5 and V is TRBV10-3, with 9 bases aligning to TRBD1. Germline V gene lookup returns CDR1 ENHRY and CDR2 SYGVKD. V lost 7 bases to trimming and J lost 7 bases; unmatched junction nucleotides: 5. The CDR3 loop spans 13 amino acids. In DNA, the CDR3 is TGTGCCATCACCCCGACAGGGGGGCAGCCCCAGCATTTT. Protein: CAITPTGGQPQHF.

The genes are TRBV27 and TRBJ2-1; perhaps TRBD2 as D (6 bases). This CDR3 contains 16 residues. Trimming stripped 3 bases from V and 7 bases from J, with 19 bases between. From germline, CDR1 is MNHEY and CDR2 SMNVEV (reference sequence). The CDR3 spells CASSFIGPGALNEQFF. The CDR3 DNA follows: TGTGCCAGCAGTTTCATCGGGCCGGGAGCCCTTAATGAGCAGTTCTTC.

The chain links TRBV30 to TRBJ1-5; 8 nucleotides align to TRBD1. CDR1 is GTSNPN and CDR2 is SVGIG in the germline V gene (reference sequence). This CDR3 region has 14 residues. J gave up 3 bases and V 3 bases, and 4 bases lay outside the gene matches. The CDR3 bases are TGTGCCTGGAGCGCAGGGGGCCTCAATCAGCCCCAGCATTTT. As protein: CAWSAGGLNQPQHF. The whole variable domain, remainder taken from reference TRBV30 and TRBJ1-5, is SQTIHQWPATLVQPVGSPLSLECTVEGTSNPNLYWYRQAAGRGLQLLFYSVGIGQISSEVPQNLSASRPQDRQFILSSKKLLLSDSGFYLCAWSAGGLNQPQHFGDGTRLSIL.

The rearrangement joins TRBV4-1 to TRBJ1-2, with 7 nucleotides matching TRBD1. Per the germline V gene, CDR1 is MGHRA and CDR2 is YSYEKL. There are 14 residues in the CDR3. V was clipped by 0 bases and J by 5 bases; unmatched bases: 3. CDR3 loop: CASSQEGTAYGYTF. The CDR3 nucleotides read TGCGCCAGCAGCCAAGAGGGGACAGCTTATGGCTACACCTTC.

The V and J genes are TRBV15 and TRBJ1-6; D not resolved. CDR1 and CDR2 (germline): LNHNV, YYDKDF (reference sequence). CDR3 length: 14 residues. V was shortened by 0 bases and J by 7 bases, with 7 bases between the two germline ends. CDR3 protein: CATSRDGWNSPLHF. In DNA form, the CDR3 reads TGTGCCACCAGCAGAGATGGCTGGAATTCACCCCTCCACTTT.

The chain has TRBV3-1 (or the pseudogene TRBV3-2) and TRBJ1-1, with D hard to call. The CDR3 length is 14 residues. CDR1 is LGHDT and CDR2 is YNNKEL in the germline V gene (reference sequence). V lost 0 bases, J lost 6 bases, and 11 bases lay in between. The CDR3 loop is CASSQEFPGSEAFF. The CDR3 coding sequence is TGTGCCAGCAGCCAAGAATTTCCAGGTTCTGAAGCTTTCTTT.

This chain uses TRBV7-2 with TRBJ1-5; D remains unclear. The germline gives CDR1 SGHTA, CDR2 FQGNSA. V was clipped by 5 bases and J by 6 bases, with 14 bases between them. The CDR3 runs to 14 residues. CDR3 sequence: CASSPNIGSQPQHF. The CDR3 DNA is TGTGCCAGCAGCCCAAACATCGGGAGTCAGCCCCAGCATTTT.

As for this clone: The junction departs from the called germline gene at one end, perhaps through a read error. The rearrangement joins TRBV28 to TRBJ2-7; 8 bases are shared with TRBD1. Germline-derived CDR1 and CDR2 are MDHEN and SYDVKM. The CDR3 covers 14 residues. The DNA for the CDR3 is TGTGCCAGCCGTTTGCGGCAGGGGGCGAGCGAGCAGTACTTC. As protein: CASRLRQGASEQYF. The variable domain in full, with the rest retrieved from reference TRBV28 and TRBJ2-7, is DVKVTQSSRYLVKRTGEKVFLECVQDMDHENMFWYRQDPGLGLRLIYFSYDVKMKEKGDIPEGYSVSREKKERFSLILESASTNQTSMYLCASRLRQGASEQYFGPGTRLTVT.

The chain uses TRBV7-6 and TRBJ1-1; D possibly corresponds to TRBD1 (5 bases). Trimming took off 2 bases at V and 0 bases at J, with 10 bases between the two ends. This CDR3 is 15 amino acids long. CDR1 and CDR2 (germline): SGHVS, FNYEAQ. The CDR3 sequence: CASSLQGNMNTEAFF. CDR3 bases: TGTGCCAGCAGCTTACAGGGTAACATGAACACTGAAGCTTTCTTT. Full variable domain (remainder filled in from reference TRBV7-6 and TRBJ1-1): GAGVSQSPRYKVTKRGQDVALRCDPISGHVSLYWYRQALGQGPEFLTYFNYEAQQDKSGLPNDRFSAERPEGSISTLTIQRTEQRDSAMYRCASSLQGNMNTEAFFGQGTRLTVV.

The chain carries TRBV4-1 and TRBJ2-7; D may be TRBD2 (6 bases). The V end was cut by 3 bases, the J end by 7 bases, with 13 bases between. CDR1 and CDR2 (germline): MGHRA, YSYEKL. The CDR3 consists of 13 residues. The CDR3 loop is CASSQQGGYEQYF. CDR3 in DNA: TGCGCCAGCAGCCAGCAGGGAGGATATGAGCAGTACTTC.